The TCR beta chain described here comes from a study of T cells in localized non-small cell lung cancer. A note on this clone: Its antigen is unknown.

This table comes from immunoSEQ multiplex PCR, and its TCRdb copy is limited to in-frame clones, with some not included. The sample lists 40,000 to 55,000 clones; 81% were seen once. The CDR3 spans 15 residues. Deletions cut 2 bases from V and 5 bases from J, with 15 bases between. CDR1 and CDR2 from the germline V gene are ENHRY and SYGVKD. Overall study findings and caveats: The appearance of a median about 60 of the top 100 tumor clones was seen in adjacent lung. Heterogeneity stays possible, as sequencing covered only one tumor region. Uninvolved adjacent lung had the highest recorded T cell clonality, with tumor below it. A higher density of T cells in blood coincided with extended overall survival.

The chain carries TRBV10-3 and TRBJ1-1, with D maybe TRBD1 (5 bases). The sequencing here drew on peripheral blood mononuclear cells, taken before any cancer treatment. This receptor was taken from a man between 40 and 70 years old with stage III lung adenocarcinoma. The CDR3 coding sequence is TGTGCCATCAGTGAGATGAAGGGGAGCCCGACTGAAGCTTTCTTT. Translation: CAISEMKGSPTEAFF.